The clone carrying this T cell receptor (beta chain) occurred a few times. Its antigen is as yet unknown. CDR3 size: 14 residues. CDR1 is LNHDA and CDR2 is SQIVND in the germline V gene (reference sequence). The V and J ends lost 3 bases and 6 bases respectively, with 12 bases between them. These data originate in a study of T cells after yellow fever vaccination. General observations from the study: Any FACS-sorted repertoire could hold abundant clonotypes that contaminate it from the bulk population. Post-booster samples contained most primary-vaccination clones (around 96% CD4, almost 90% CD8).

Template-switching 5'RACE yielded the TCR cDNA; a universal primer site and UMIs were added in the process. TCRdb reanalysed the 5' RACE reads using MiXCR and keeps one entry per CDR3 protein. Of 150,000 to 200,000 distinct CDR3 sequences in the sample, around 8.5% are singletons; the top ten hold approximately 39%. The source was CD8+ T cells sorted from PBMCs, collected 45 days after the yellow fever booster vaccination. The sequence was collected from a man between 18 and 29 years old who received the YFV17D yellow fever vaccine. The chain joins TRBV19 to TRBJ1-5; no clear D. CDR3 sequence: CASSISGNPQPQHF. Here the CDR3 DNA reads TGTGCCAGTAGTATTTCAGGAAATCCTCAGCCCCAGCATTTT.